These T cell receptor beta chains were read from a single sample in a study of cytomegalovirus exposure and HLA in healthy donors. The protocol was immunoSEQ multiplex PCR, while the TCRdb copy is restricted to in-frame clones and leaves out a portion. The table shows about 89,000 clones, with around 84% occurring only once. The sample comprised PBMCs. The receptors here all came from a man in his forties in good health and CMV-seropositive. The CDR3 runs from the conserved cysteine through the conserved F or W. D genes are given only for firm matches. Rows may omit the clone size; those that give it use once, few, many or a size class.

j_call,clone_size,v_call,d_call,cdr3_nt,cdr3_aa
TRBJ2-5,few,TRBV2,.,TGTGCCAGCAGTCCCCTACCCGGGACCCAGTACTTC,CASSPLPGTQYF
TRBJ2-7,.,TRBV6-5,TRBD2,TGTGCCAGCAGTCTCAAAGCGGGACCGTCCTACGAGCAGTACTTC,CASSLKAGPSYEQYF
TRBJ1-5,.,TRBV27,TRBD1,TGTGCCACCCGACGGGAGGCGACAGGGGCAGGGGCTAGCAATCAGCCCCAGCATTTT,CATRREATGAGASNQPQHF
TRBJ2-2,.,TRBV7-3,TRBD1,TGTGCCAGCAGGCAGGGACAGGGGAACACCGGGGAGCTGTTTTTT,CASRQGQGNTGELFF
TRBJ1-6,.,TRBV7-3,.,TGTGCCAGCAGCTTAACTGGCCCTTCGTATAATTCACCCCTCCACTTT,CASSLTGPSYNSPLHF
TRBJ2-7,.,TRBV5-1,.,TGCGCCAGCAGCCACCCCCGGGAGCAGTACTTC,CASSHPREQYF
TRBJ2-3,.,TRBV6-6,.,TGTGCCAGCAATAGGGGAGGGGGGGGCACAGATACGCAGTATTTT,CASNRGGGGTDTQYF
TRBJ1-2,.,TRBV7-8,.,TGTGCCAGCAGCTTCGCGGGGCAGGGTGGCTACACCTTC,CASSFAGQGGYTF
TRBJ2-5,.,TRBV11-3,TRBD1,TGTGCCAGCAGCTTGGCTGGACAGGGGGCTCTTAAAGAGACCCAGTACTTC,CASSLAGQGALKETQYF
TRBJ2-1,.,TRBV5-4,TRBD2,TGTGCCAGCAGCTTAGGGATAGGCGGGAGCTCTCCCTACAATGAGCAGTTCTTC,CASSLGIGGSSPYNEQFF
TRBJ1-6,.,TRBV10-3,.,TGTGCCATCAGTGAGTCGAATTTGGCAGGGGCCCACTATAATTCACCCCTCCACTTT,CAISESNLAGAHYNSPLHF
TRBJ1-3,.,TRBV4-1,TRBD1,TGCGCCAGCAGCCAATTCAATCGACAGGGTGCTGGAAACACCATATATTTT,CASSQFNRQGAGNTIYF
TRBJ2-7,.,TRBV4-2,TRBD2,TGTGCCAGCAGCCAAGAAGGGACTAGCGGGAGGCTTAGAGCCTACGAGCAGTACTTC,CASSQEGTSGRLRAYEQYF
TRBJ2-7,.,TRBV2,.,TGTGCCAGCAGTGAAGAGGTACAGCCCAGCTCCTACGAGCAGTACTTC,CASSEEVQPSSYEQYF